This T cell receptor (beta chain) derives from a study of blood T cell repertoires in COVID-19. In the study overall: Acute and convalescent COVID-19 specimens originated in the United States, Italy and Spain. Sources were T cells, B-cell-depleted T cells, or PBMCs; the material itself was cDNA or gDNA.

The CDR3 covers 14 residues. The V gene's germline CDR1 is MNHNS and CDR2 SASEGT. The assay was immunoSEQ multiplex PCR, and TCRdb's table has in-frame clones only and misses some. The sample carries some 240,000 clones, about 80% recorded once. Turning to this clone: At one end, the junction sequence differs from germline, possibly due to a read error.

This clonotype originated in a man aged 25-45 years with acute COVID-19. This chain joins TRBV6-1 and TRBJ2-5, with TRBD2 matching 8 bases. Sequenced: PBMCs or T cells enriched from blood (not recorded which). For the CDR3, the DNA is TGTGCCAGCAGGGAAGCGGGAGTAGGGGAGACCCAGTACTTC. As protein: CASREAGVGETQYF.